One sample yielded the 2 T cell receptor beta chains listed below, sequenced in a study of shared clonotypes between healthy human individuals. Here immunoSEQ multiplex PCR was the method, and the copy in TCRdb shows in-frame clones only, minus some. The repertoire holds around 95,000 clones, with 67% as singletons. The material sequenced was memory CD8+ T cells sorted from blood. Subset described: CD45RO+ cells pooled with CCR7-negative TemRA cells. The receptor set was obtained from a man younger than 45 in good health.

The chain combines TRBV9 with TRBJ2-7; D perhaps matches TRBD1 (5 bases). V dropped 0 bases and J dropped 2 bases, with 9 bases sitting between them. The V gene's germline CDR1 is SGDLS and CDR2 YYNGEE. CDR3 length equals 14 residues. The CDR3 region has the DNA TGTGCCAGCAGCGTAGATGACAGACCCTACGAGCAGTACTTC. Protein product: CASSVDDRPYEQYF.

This chain uses TRBV6-1 with TRBJ2-6, with D possibly TRBD1 on 6 matching bases. The CDR3 is made up of 17 amino acids. V gave up 1 base and J gave up 0 bases, with 10 bases separating them. Germline V gene data show CDR1 as MNHNS and CDR2 as SASEGT. The DNA of the CDR3 is TGTGCCAGCAGTGAAGTGGCAGGGGACTCTGGGGCCAACGTCCTGACTTTC. Its protein product is CASSEVAGDSGANVLTF.